One TCR beta chain is described in this entry. Each sample provided at least 6 micrograms of extracted total RNA. Looked up from germline, CDR1 is DFQATT and CDR2 is SNEGSKA (reference sequence). The CDR3 contains 14 residues. Trimming took off 1 base at V and 0 bases at J, with 9 bases between the two ends. The sample is drawn from a study of blood T cells in healthy people across ages. A second PCR, run for roughly 7 to 11 cycles, used a sample-barcoded 5' primer plus a J-beta primer mix. The template-switch adaptor, which had 12 random nucleotides, put a tag on each cDNA molecule. TCRdb processed the 5' RACE reads anew with MiXCR; each CDR3 protein has one entry. The table lists roughly 1,800,000 distinct CDR3 sequences, around half of them singletons.

The specimen was blood. The clonotype was recovered from a woman aged 40 to 50 in good health. The V gene is TRBV20-1, the J gene TRBJ1-2; TRBD1 might be the D (5 bases). As DNA, the CDR3 is TGCAGTGCTAGAGTGACAGTTACTAACTATGGCTACACCTTC. It codes for CSARVTVTNYGYTF.